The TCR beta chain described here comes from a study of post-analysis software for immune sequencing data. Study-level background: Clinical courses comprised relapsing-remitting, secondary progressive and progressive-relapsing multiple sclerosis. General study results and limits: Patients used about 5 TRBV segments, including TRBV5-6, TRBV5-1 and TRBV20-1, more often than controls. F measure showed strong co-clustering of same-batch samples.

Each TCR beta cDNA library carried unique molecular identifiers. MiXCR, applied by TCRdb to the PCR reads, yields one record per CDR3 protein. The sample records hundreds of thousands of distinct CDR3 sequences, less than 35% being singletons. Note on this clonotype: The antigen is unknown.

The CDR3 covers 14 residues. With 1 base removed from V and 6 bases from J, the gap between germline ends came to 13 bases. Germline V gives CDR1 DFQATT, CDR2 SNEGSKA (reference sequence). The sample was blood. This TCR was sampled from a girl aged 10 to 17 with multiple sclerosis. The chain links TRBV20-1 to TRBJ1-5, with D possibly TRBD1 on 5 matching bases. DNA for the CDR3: TGCAGTGCTAGAGCCAGGGCTTATGGTCAGCCCCAGCATTTT. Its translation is CSARARAYGQPQHF.